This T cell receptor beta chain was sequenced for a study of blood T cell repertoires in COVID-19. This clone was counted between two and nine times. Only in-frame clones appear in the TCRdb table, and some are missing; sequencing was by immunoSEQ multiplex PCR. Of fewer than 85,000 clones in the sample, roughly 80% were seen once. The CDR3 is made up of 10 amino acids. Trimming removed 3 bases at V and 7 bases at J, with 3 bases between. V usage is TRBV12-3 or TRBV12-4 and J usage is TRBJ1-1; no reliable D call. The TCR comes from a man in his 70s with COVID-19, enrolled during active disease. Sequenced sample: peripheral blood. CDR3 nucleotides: TGTGCCAGCAGTTTCAGTGAAGCTTTCTTT. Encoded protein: CASSFSEAFF.